The 32 T cell receptor beta chains given below trace back to one sample, sequenced in a study of lymphopenia after photon versus proton radiotherapy. TCRdb's table, derived via immunoSEQ multiplex PCR, lists solely in-frame clones and lacks some. This sample carries roughly 8,300 clones, around 88% of them seen once, and the ten largest clones take 21%. Sequences were derived from peripheral blood, sampled from a patient treated with photon-based radiotherapy. The receptors come from a man at least 80 years old with cholangiocarcinoma.

This CDR3 reads CASTSGTGTTYEQYF. DNA for the CDR3: TGTGCCAGCACGTCGGGAACAGGAACTACCTACGAGCAGTACTTC. The chain employs TRBV2 and TRBJ2-7; D is possibly TRBD1 or TRBD2 (5 bases each). The germline gives CDR1 SNHLY, CDR2 FYNNEI. Trimming removed 7 bases from V and 2 bases from J, with 18 bases in between. The CDR3 has 15 residues.

The rearrangement uses TRBV29-1 and TRBJ2-7; 7 bases match TRBD1. The length of the CDR3 is 13 residues. CDR1 is SQVTM, CDR2 ANQGSEA, per germline. The J segment lost 3 bases and the V segment lost 5 bases, leaving 7 bases of the junction unmatched. The CDR3 DNA is TGCAGCGTTTCCGGGCAGGGGGACTACGAGCAGTACTTC. This gives the protein CSVSGQGDYEQYF.

This chain connects TRBV7-3 to TRBJ1-6, with D hard to call. CDR1 SGHTA and CDR2 FQGTGA come from the germline V gene. There are 15 residues in the CDR3. The germline V and J ends were trimmed by 0 bases and 2 bases, with 5 bases remaining between them. In DNA form, the CDR3 reads TGTGCCAGCAGCTTAACTCGAGCCTATAATTCACCCCTCCACTTT. This translates into CASSLTRAYNSPLHF.

A single count supports this clone. The chain combines TRBV5-5 with TRBJ1-5; D not certain. This CDR3 comprises 15 residues. Looked up from germline, CDR1 is SGHKS and CDR2 is YYEKEE (reference sequence). With 2 bases removed from V and 2 bases from J, the gap between germline ends came to 11 bases. The CDR3: CASSFIPSGNQPQHF. CDR3 bases: TGTGCCAGCAGCTTTATTCCCTCGGGCAATCAGCCCCAGCATTTT.

This clone was seen a few times. The chain has TRBV6-5 and TRBJ1-1; D is perhaps TRBD1 (6 bases). The CDR3 covers 14 residues. V was trimmed by 10 bases and J by 0 bases, leaving 15 bases between them. Germline assignment: CDR1 MNHEY and CDR2 SVGAGI. CDR3 coding DNA: TGTGCCACCTTTCTGACAGGACTGAACACTGAAGCTTTCTTT. Amino acid sequence: CATFLTGLNTEAFF.

Within the sample, this clone is large. This sequence joins TRBV2 and TRBJ2-7, with 11 bases aligning to TRBD2. CDR3 size: 14 residues. Germline loops: CDR1 SNHLY, CDR2 FYNNEI. The junction had 5 bases not matched to a gene; V was cut back by 4 bases and J by 6 bases. The CDR3 sequence is CASSASSGGSEQYF. For the CDR3, the DNA is TGTGCCAGCAGTGCGTCTAGCGGGGGGAGCGAGCAGTACTTC.

V usage is TRBV5-1 and J usage is TRBJ1-1; TRBD1 matches 8 bases. Germline V gives CDR1 SGHRS, CDR2 YFSETQ. With V trimmed by 3 bases and J by 3 bases, 4 bases remained unmatched. CDR3 length: 14 residues. The CDR3 sequence is CASSSMGQDTEAFF. The CDR3 DNA follows: TGCGCCAGCAGCTCGATGGGACAGGACACTGAAGCTTTCTTT. Full variable domain (missing parts from reference TRBV5-1 and TRBJ1-1): KAGVTQTPRYLIKTRGQQVTLSCSPISGHRSVSWYQQTPGQGLQFLFEYFSETQRNKGNFPGRFSGRQFSNSRSEMNVSTLELGDSALYLCASSSMGQDTEAFFGQGTRLTVV.

V usage is TRBV5-5 and J usage is TRBJ2-7; 15 nucleotides align to TRBD2. From germline, CDR1 is SGHKS and CDR2 YYEKEE (reference sequence). V was clipped by 4 bases and J by 12 bases; unmatched bases: 8. This CDR3 is built from 14 residues. CDR3 nucleotides: TGTGCCAGCAGCGGATGGACTAGCGGGGGGGCCATGTACTTC. Translating gives CASSGWTSGGAMYF.

This clone was counted between two and nine times. This chain joins TRBV28 and TRBJ1-4, with unresolved D. The germline gives CDR1 MDHEN, CDR2 SYDVKM. The CDR3 sequence is 12 residues long. Trimming left V 6 bases short and J 7 bases short, with 9 bases between. CDR3 bases: TGTGCCAGCAGGGTTGTGGGTGAAAAACTGTTTTTT. Protein: CASRVVGEKLFF. Combining the CDR3 with reference TRBV28 and TRBJ1-4 gives the whole variable domain DVKVTQSSRYLVKRTGEKVFLECVQDMDHENMFWYRQDPGLGLRLIYFSYDVKMKEKGDIPEGYSVSREKKERFSLILESASTNQTSMYLCASRVVGEKLFFGSGTQLSVL.

The chain carries TRBV29-1 and TRBJ1-2; TRBD1 is a possible D gene (6 bases). V was shortened by 3 bases and J by 9 bases, with 14 bases between the two germline ends. The germline CDR1 and CDR2 sequences are SQVTM and ANQGSEA. The CDR3 is made up of 12 amino acids. The CDR3 DNA sequence: TGCAGCGTTGATTCTTCGGGGGCTAGCTACACCTTC. As protein: CSVDSSGASYTF. The full variable domain, rest sourced from reference TRBV29-1 and TRBJ1-2, is SAVISQKPSRDICQRGTSLTIQCQVDSQVTMMFWYRQQPGQSLTLIATANQGSEATYESGFVIDKFPISRPNLTFSTLTVSNMSPEDSSIYLCSVDSSGASYTFGSGTRLTVV.

The chain employs TRBV11-3 and TRBJ2-3, with 12 bases identical to TRBD1. V lost 1 base to trimming and J lost 7 bases; unmatched junction nucleotides: 3. Per germline, CDR1 SGHNT and CDR2 YENEEA. The CDR3 has 15 amino acids. Here the CDR3 reads CASSLGGTGGNTQYF. The CDR3, as DNA: TGTGCCAGCAGCTTAGGAGGGACAGGGGGCAATACGCAGTATTTT.

This chain connects TRBV2 to TRBJ2-7; D may be TRBD1 (6 bases). Germline V gene sequence: CDR1 SNHLY, CDR2 FYNNEI. V lost 6 bases to trimming and J lost 0 bases, with 9 bases between them. The CDR3 runs to 13 residues. The CDR3 protein is CASRDSSSYEQYF. The DNA of the CDR3 is TGTGCCAGCAGGGACAGTTCCTCCTACGAGCAGTACTTC.

The J gene is TRBJ2-3, the V gene TRBV14; 7 bases agree with TRBD2. The germline gives CDR1 SGHDN, CDR2 FVKESK. This CDR3 has 13 amino acids. V gave up 3 bases and J gave up 14 bases; unmatched junction bases: 11. This CDR3 reads CASSQGGVAGLYF. Written as DNA, the CDR3 is TGTGCCAGCAGCCAGGGAGGGGTCGCGGGGCTGTATTTT.

The rearrangement joins TRBV28 to TRBJ1-6; D gene ambiguous. Germline loops: CDR1 MDHEN, CDR2 SYDVKM. The CDR3 is 15 residues long. V lost 2 bases and J 12 bases, leaving 17 bases between the germline ends. The CDR3 loop reads CASSLSRVVRGPLHF. DNA of the CDR3: TGTGCCAGCAGTTTAAGTCGGGTGGTTCGTGGACCCCTCCACTTT.

This clone was observed once. V and J are TRBV5-1 and TRBJ1-1; TRBD1 aligns across 8 bases. Germline V gene lookup returns CDR1 SGHRS and CDR2 YFSETQ. This CDR3 has 14 amino acids. With 1 base clipped from V and 3 bases from J, the junction kept 2 bases outside the gene matches. CDR3 amino acids: CASSLNRGYTEAFF. The CDR3, as DNA: TGCGCCAGCAGCTTGAACAGGGGGTACACTGAAGCTTTCTTT.

The chain joins TRBV7-3 to TRBJ2-3; TRBD2 might be the D (7 bases). Per germline, CDR1 SGHTA and CDR2 FQGTGA. The ends were cut back, 3 bases at V and 4 bases at J, with 11 bases in the middle. The CDR3 is 14 residues long. The CDR3 loop is CASSLWGGADTQYF. In nucleotides, the CDR3 is TGTGCCAGCAGCTTGTGGGGGGGCGCAGATACGCAGTATTTT. Full variable domain (rest looked up from reference TRBV7-3 and TRBJ2-3): GAGVSQTPSNKVTEKGKYVELRCDPISGHTALYWYRQSLGQGPEFLIYFQGTGAADDSGLPNDRFFAVRPEGSVSTLKIQRTERGDSAVYLCASSLWGGADTQYFGPGTRLTVL.

The chain links TRBV18 to TRBJ2-7; 10 nucleotides align to TRBD1. The V gene end was trimmed by 3 bases and the J gene end by 4 bases; junction bases not matched to a gene: 9. Germline V gene sequence: CDR1 KGHSH, CDR2 LQKENI. CDR3 length: 16 residues. The CDR3 is CASSPGQGTFMYEQYF. CDR3 in DNA: TGTGCCAGCTCACCGGGACAGGGGACTTTTATGTACGAGCAGTACTTC.

The J gene is TRBJ1-1, the V gene TRBV27, with D perhaps TRBD1 (5 bases). Looked up from germline, CDR1 is MNHEY and CDR2 is SMNVEV (reference sequence). V was clipped by 6 bases and J by 5 bases, with 13 bases between them. The CDR3 has 13 amino acids. The CDR3 reads CASRPWGGTEAFF. CDR3 nucleotide sequence: TGTGCCAGCAGACCCTGGGGGGGGACTGAAGCTTTCTTT.

The chain joins TRBV19 to TRBJ1-2; TRBD1 agrees at 7 bases. Germline V gives CDR1 LNHDA, CDR2 SQIVND (reference sequence). Trimming cost V 5 bases and J 2 bases; bases outside gene matches: 5. The CDR3 has 14 residues. CDR3 sequence reads: CASSGQQGNYGYTF. The CDR3 nucleotides read TGTGCCAGTAGTGGGCAACAGGGGAACTATGGCTACACCTTC. The entire variable domain, with the rest obtained from reference TRBV19 and TRBJ1-2, is as follows: DGGITQSPKYLFRKEGQNVTLSCEQNLNHDAMYWYRQDPGQGLRLIYYSQIVNDFQKGDIAEGYSVSREKKESFPLTVTSAQKNPTAFYLCASSGQQGNYGYTFGSGTRLTVV.

This chain connects TRBV2 to TRBJ1-6; D is unclear. With 5 bases removed from V and 6 bases from J, the gap between germline ends came to 14 bases. The germline V gene has CDR1 SNHLY and CDR2 FYNNEI. The CDR3 is made up of 15 amino acids. As DNA, the CDR3 is TGTGCCAGCAGTCAAATAGAGCTGGGTAATTCACCCCTCCACTTT. Translated: CASSQIELGNSPLHF.

With regard to this clone: The same CDR3 also results from other DNA sequences found in this sample. The rearrangement links TRBV5-1 to TRBJ1-6; TRBD1 agrees at 8 bases. The J segment lost 7 bases and the V segment lost 2 bases, leaving 2 bases of the junction unmatched. From germline, CDR1 is SGHRS and CDR2 YFSETQ. This CDR3 has 14 amino acids. The CDR3 is CASSLQGENSPLHF. In DNA form, the CDR3 reads TGCGCCAGCAGCTTACAGGGGGAAAATTCACCCCTCCACTTT.

The chain couples TRBV4-2 to TRBJ2-1, with 9 bases that match TRBD1. Germline CDR1 reads LGHNA; CDR2 reads YNFKEQ. Losses at the gene ends were 6 bases for V and 5 bases for J; bases not matched to a gene: 5. This CDR3 spans 14 amino acids. The CDR3, as DNA: TGTGCCAGCAGGGGACAGGGAGGCGACAATGAGCAGTTCTTC. It codes for CASRGQGGDNEQFF.

CDR3 region: CASSADSNGELFF. The CDR3 bases are TGTGCCAGCAGTGCCGACAGCAACGGGGAGCTGTTTTTT. J is TRBJ2-2 and V is TRBV27; the D gene is possibly TRBD1 (5 bases). The V end was cut by 5 bases, the J end by 7 bases, with 11 bases between. The germline V gene encodes CDR1 MNHEY and CDR2 SMNVEV (reference sequence). The CDR3 is 13 amino acids.

V is TRBV4-2 and J is TRBJ1-6; D gene uncertain. CDR3 length: 17 amino acids. V shed 3 bases and J shed 0 bases, with 12 bases lying between them. In germline, CDR1 is LGHNA, CDR2 YNFKEQ. CDR3 DNA: TGTGCCAGCAGCCAGCCTGGGGAGAGCTCCTATAATTCACCCCTCCACTTT. It codes for CASSQPGESSYNSPLHF.

The V call is TRBV7-3, the J call TRBJ2-2; 7 positions agree with TRBD2. V lost 0 bases to trimming and J lost 7 bases; unmatched junction nucleotides: 5. The length of the CDR3 is 15 residues. The V gene's germline CDR1 is SGHTA and CDR2 FQGTGA. The CDR3 spells CASSLTLGTNGELFF. The CDR3 coding sequence is TGTGCCAGCAGCTTAACGTTGGGGACTAACGGGGAGCTGTTTTTT.

The chain is built from TRBV11-2 and TRBJ2-7; 10 bases are shared with TRBD1. Germline CDR1 SGHAT, CDR2 FQNNGV. This CDR3 has 14 residues. Trimming took 4 bases from V and 6 from J; bases not matched to a gene: 6. DNA of the CDR3: TGTGCCAGCAGCTACCGGGACAGGGGTTTCGAGCAGTACTTC. The encoded protein is CASSYRDRGFEQYF.

The CDR3 nucleotides are TGTGCCAGCAGTTTCGTATCCGATGGCTACACCTTC. This gives the protein CASSFVSDGYTF. This sequence joins TRBV28 and TRBJ1-2; D remains unclear. Trimming took 3 bases from V and 6 from J, leaving 8 bases between them. The CDR3 consists of 12 residues. Germline values: CDR1 MDHEN, CDR2 SYDVKM.

This chain joins TRBV7-2 and TRBJ2-3, with TRBD2 matching over 8 bases. V shed 6 bases and J 2 bases; nucleotides not matched to a gene: 10. The CDR3 is made up of 16 amino acids. Germline values: CDR1 SGHTA, CDR2 FQGNSA. The CDR3 DNA is TGTGCCAGCAGTTCATTGGGCGGGGGGTCCACAGATACGCAGTATTTT. The encoded protein is CASSSLGGGSTDTQYF. Complete variable domain (other parts from reference TRBV7-2 and TRBJ2-3): GAGVSQSPSNKVTEKGKDVELRCDPISGHTALYWYRQSLGQGLEFLIYFQGNSAPDKSGLPSDRFSAERTGGSVSTLTIQRTQQEDSAVYLCASSSLGGGSTDTQYFGPGTRLTVL.

The chain combines TRBV7-8 with TRBJ1-1; tentatively, D is TRBD1 (5 bases). Per germline, CDR1 SGHVS and CDR2 FQNEAQ. Trimming pared 4 bases from V and 5 bases from J, leaving 14 bases between. The CDR3 extends over 14 amino acids. In DNA form, the CDR3 reads TGTGCCAGCAGCTCGGGGGAGCTTGGAACTGAAGCTTTCTTT. It encodes CASSSGELGTEAFF.

This clone was found once. J is TRBJ2-1 and V is TRBV29-1; TRBD1 matches 9 bases. The V segment lost 4 bases and the J segment 3 bases; nucleotides outside the gene matches: 4. The CDR3 runs to 14 residues. The V gene's germline CDR1 is SQVTM and CDR2 ANQGSEA. The CDR3 coding sequence is TGCAGCGTTGGTCCGGGACAGGGCTACAATGAGCAGTTCTTC. Its protein is CSVGPGQGYNEQFF.

The CDR3 protein is CASSSGRGYTF. The CDR3 region has the DNA TGTGCCAGCAGTTCGGGGCGTGGCTACACCTTC. The chain recombines TRBV6-6 with TRBJ1-2; TRBD1 might be the D (5 bases). The CDR3 covers 11 residues. Germline V gene sequence: CDR1 MNHNY, CDR2 SVGAGI (reference sequence). Trimming pared 4 bases from V and 7 bases from J, leaving 7 bases between.

As for this clone: A clone one base away is much larger, so this may be a read error. The V gene is TRBV2, the J gene TRBJ2-7; 11 positions match TRBD2. Trimming took 4 bases from V and 6 from J; bases not matched to a gene: 5. Germline V gives CDR1 SNHLY, CDR2 FYNNEI. The CDR3 contains 14 residues. CDR3 loop: CASSAASGGSEQYF. The DNA of the CDR3 is TGTGCCAGCAGTGCGGCTAGCGGGGGGAGCGAGCAGTACTTC.